These 26 T cell receptor beta chains were sequenced from one sample in a study of cytomegalovirus exposure and HLA in healthy donors. In the PCR, 60 Vbeta and 13 Jbeta primers were used. TCRdb's copy holds only in-frame clones and misses some; the assay was immunoSEQ multiplex PCR. The sample consists of fewer than 200,000 clones, around three quarters of them appearing once. The sequenced sample consisted of PBMCs. Receptors were obtained from a boy aged 10-17 years in good health and CMV-seronegative.

The sample holds one count of this clone. V gene TRBV30 combines with J gene TRBJ2-7, with D possibly being TRBD2 (6 bases). CDR1 GTSNPN and CDR2 SVGIG come from the germline V gene (reference sequence). The CDR3 extends over 13 amino acids. V was cut by 5 bases and J by 1 base, with 12 bases left in between. DNA for the CDR3: TGTGCCTGGGGCTCCGGGACTTCCTACGAGCAGTACTTC. It yields the protein CAWGSGTSYEQYF.

The chain uses TRBV11-2 and TRBJ1-1; D not resolved. Trimming took off 3 bases at V and 3 bases at J, with 14 bases between the two ends. Per the germline V gene, CDR1 is SGHAT and CDR2 is FQNNGV. The CDR3 covers 15 residues. The CDR3 loop reads CASSFPSAIYTEAFF. For the CDR3, the DNA is TGTGCCAGCAGCTTCCCCTCAGCGATTTACACTGAAGCTTTCTTT.

A note on this clone: The junction departs from germline at one end; a sequencing error may be responsible. This chain uses TRBV7-7 with TRBJ2-5; 10 nucleotides align to TRBD2. In germline, CDR1 is SSHAT, CDR2 FNYEAQ (reference sequence). The CDR3 runs 15 residues. The DNA for the CDR3 is TGTGCTAGCAGCGTCCCCGGGACTAGCGTAGAGACCCAGTACTTC. The encoded protein is CASSVPGTSVETQYF.

The V gene is TRBV5-1, the J gene TRBJ1-1; D is possibly TRBD1 (6 bases). Trimming shortened V by 4 bases and J by 1 base, and 14 bases separated the two germline ends. The CDR3 contains 15 residues. Per germline, CDR1 SGHRS and CDR2 YFSETQ. This CDR3 reads CASSINPGQNTEAFF. In DNA, the CDR3 is TGCGCCAGCAGCATAAACCCGGGACAGAACACTGAAGCTTTCTTT.

V is TRBV5-4 and J is TRBJ2-5; TRBD2 might be the D (6 bases). The CDR3 has 13 amino acids. Germline V gene sequence: CDR1 SGHNT, CDR2 YYREEE (reference sequence). Trimming cost V 4 bases and J 2 bases, with 9 bases left between them. The CDR3 here is CASSTGGQETQYF. Here the CDR3 DNA reads TGTGCCAGCAGCACCGGGGGTCAAGAGACCCAGTACTTC.

The chain joins TRBV28 to TRBJ1-6, with 9 bases fitting TRBD1. The J segment lost 6 bases and the V segment lost 5 bases, leaving 8 bases of the junction unmatched. The CDR3 is made up of 16 amino acids. Germline V gene sequence: CDR1 MDHEN, CDR2 SYDVKM. CDR3 sequence reads: CASSPGGDRVNSPLHF. In DNA, the CDR3 is TGTGCCAGCAGTCCGGGGGGGGACAGGGTTAATTCACCCCTCCACTTT.

In this sample, this clone turned up a few times. This chain connects TRBV27 to TRBJ2-7; TRBD2 matches 16 bases. V lost 2 bases and J lost 4; bases outside the gene matches: 8. The length of the CDR3 is 18 residues. CDR1 is MNHEY and CDR2 is SMNVEV in the germline V gene (reference sequence). The CDR3 protein is CASSLKGLAGGPLYEQYF. CDR3 in DNA: TGTGCCAGCAGTTTAAAGGGACTAGCGGGAGGGCCCCTTTACGAGCAGTACTTC.

The chain couples TRBV2 to TRBJ1-1; a possible D gene is TRBD1 (5 bases). V was pared by 1 base and J by 1 base, with 10 bases between. Germline loops: CDR1 SNHLY, CDR2 FYNNEI. The CDR3 covers 15 residues. CDR3 in amino acids: CASSEVRDRNTEAFF. The CDR3 region has the DNA TGTGCCAGCAGTGAAGTTCGTGACAGGAACACTGAAGCTTTCTTT.

V usage is TRBV7-8 and J usage is TRBJ2-1; 11 bases match TRBD2. There are 14 residues in the CDR3. With V trimmed by 8 bases and J by 3 bases, 3 bases remained unmatched. Per the germline V gene, CDR1 is SGHVS and CDR2 is FQNEAQ. The CDR3, as DNA: TGTGCCAGCTCGCTAGCGGGAGGCTACAATGAGCAGTTCTTC. Translated: CASSLAGGYNEQFF.

The chain combines TRBV27 with TRBJ2-7; maybe TRBD1 (6 bases). Germline CDR1 is MNHEY and CDR2 is SMNVEV (reference sequence). This CDR3 comprises 13 residues. V lost 0 bases, J lost 3 bases, and 6 bases lay in between. CDR3 region: CASSLSGGYEQYF. CDR3 in DNA: TGTGCCAGCAGTTTATCAGGGGGCTACGAGCAGTACTTC.

The rearrangement joins TRBV5-6 to TRBJ1-4; D call uncertain. Germline-derived CDR1 and CDR2 are SGHDT and YYEEEE. V shed 0 bases and J shed 7 bases, with 13 bases lying between them. The CDR3 contains 15 residues. CDR3 sequence reads: CASSLAAGEPEKLFF. The CDR3 DNA is TGTGCCAGCAGCTTGGCAGCAGGCGAACCTGAAAAACTGTTTTTT.

This clone turned up a few times. V usage is TRBV27 and J usage is TRBJ2-1; no reliable D call. The germline V and J ends were trimmed by 8 bases and 8 bases, with 16 bases remaining between them. Germline V gene data show CDR1 as MNHEY and CDR2 as SMNVEV (reference sequence). The CDR3 covers 13 residues. The CDR3 is CASSPSDFYEQFF. CDR3 DNA sequence: TGTGCCAGCTCCCCCTCCGACTTCTATGAGCAGTTCTTC.

The chain links TRBV4-3 to TRBJ1-4; tentative D call: TRBD1 (6 bases). Germline V lookup: CDR1 LGHNA, CDR2 YSLEER. The V end was cut by 5 bases, the J end by 11 bases, with 15 bases between. The CDR3 is 13 amino acids. The CDR3 nucleotides read TGCGCCAGCAGCGTGAACAGTGGACAGAAACTGTTTTTT. Its translation: CASSVNSGQKLFF.

V usage is TRBV2 and J usage is TRBJ2-3; the D gene is possibly TRBD2 (6 bases). Trimming pared 7 bases from V and 4 bases from J, leaving 15 bases between. This CDR3 is built from 14 residues. Germline CDR1 reads SNHLY; CDR2 reads FYNNEI. The CDR3 loop is CASTPAGHADTQYF. The CDR3, as DNA: TGTGCCAGCACCCCAGCGGGCCACGCAGATACGCAGTATTTT.

There are a few counts of this clone. CDR3 residues: CASSYQVTFGNYGYTF. CDR3 bases: TGTGCCAGCAGTTACCAGGTTACGTTCGGTAACTATGGCTACACCTTC. The rearrangement uses TRBV6-5 and TRBJ1-2; no reliable D call. CDR1 and CDR2 from the germline V gene are MNHEY and SVGAGI. Trimming removed 2 bases from V and 1 base from J, with 14 bases in between. The CDR3 is made up of 16 amino acids.

CDR3 coding DNA: TGCGCCAGCAGCCATCCCGACAGGGCAAGTGAGCAGTTCTTC. This gives the protein CASSHPDRASEQFF. The gene calls are TRBV4-1 and TRBJ2-1; 7 bases are shared with TRBD1. From germline, CDR1 is MGHRA and CDR2 YSYEKL. This CDR3 is 14 amino acids long. The J segment lost 9 bases and the V segment lost 3 bases, leaving 8 bases of the junction unmatched.

This chain uses TRBV28 with TRBJ2-7; 7 bases line up with TRBD2. The V gene's germline CDR1 is MDHEN and CDR2 SYDVKM. CDR3 length: 14 amino acids. V shed 5 bases and J 2 bases; nucleotides not matched to a gene: 6. The CDR3 reads CASSEGAGAYEQYF. In nucleotides, the CDR3 is TGTGCCAGCAGTGAAGGGGCGGGGGCCTACGAGCAGTACTTC.

This clone was recorded only once. The chain uses TRBV7-8 and TRBJ2-4; D might be TRBD2 (7 bases). Germline V gene sequence: CDR1 SGHVS, CDR2 FQNEAQ. CDR3 length: 20 residues. Trimming cost V 3 bases and J 0 bases, with 24 bases left between them. As DNA, the CDR3 is TGTGCCAGCAGCTTGGCGAGGGGGGGCGGGAACAGGCTAGCCAAAAACATTCAGTACTTC. This sequence encodes CASSLARGGGNRLAKNIQYF.

The chain has TRBV18 and TRBJ1-1; the match to TRBD1 covers 7 bases. Germline CDR1 is KGHSH and CDR2 is LQKENI. After removal of 3 bases from V and 0 bases from J, the junction contained 7 bases not matched to a gene. This CDR3 region has 16 residues. The CDR3 here is CASSPKPGQLNTEAFF. The DNA for the CDR3 is TGTGCCAGCTCACCGAAACCGGGACAGTTGAACACTGAAGCTTTCTTT.

This clone was found once. In DNA, the CDR3 is TGTGCCAGCCGGACTGCCTCTGGGGCCAACGTCCTGACTTTC. Translating gives CASRTASGANVLTF. The V and J genes are TRBV6-5 and TRBJ2-6; TRBD2 is a possible D gene (5 bases). The CDR3 totals 14 residues. In germline, CDR1 is MNHEY, CDR2 SVGAGI. V gave up 8 bases and J gave up 0 bases, with 8 bases separating them.

This clone was recorded a few times. The V and J genes are TRBV7-2 and TRBJ1-3; D is possibly TRBD1 (5 bases). From germline, CDR1 is SGHTA and CDR2 FQGNSA. With 1 base removed from V and 2 bases from J, the gap between germline ends came to 12 bases. The CDR3 runs to 16 residues. The CDR3 region has the DNA TGTGCCAGCAGCTTAGGAGTCAGGGTAACTGGAAACACCATATATTTT. Protein: CASSLGVRVTGNTIYF.

The rearrangement uses TRBV7-2 and TRBJ2-7; D is perhaps TRBD2 (6 bases). Trimming took off 5 bases at V and 9 bases at J, with 26 bases between the two ends. Germline CDR1 is SGHTA and CDR2 is FQGNSA. The CDR3 runs to 16 residues. This CDR3 reads CASSPGGQGTLSGQYF. The CDR3 DNA sequence: TGTGCCAGCAGCCCCGGGGGTCAGGGAACACTATCGGGGCAGTACTTC.

The V gene is TRBV11-3, the J gene TRBJ2-5; 7 nucleotides agree with TRBD2. The junction had 3 bases not matched to a gene; V was cut back by 3 bases and J by 2 bases. The V gene's germline CDR1 is SGHNT and CDR2 YENEEA. The CDR3 is 14 residues long. CDR3 nucleotide sequence: TGTGCCAGCAGCTTGGGAGGGAATCAAGAGACCCAGTACTTC. Encoded protein: CASSLGGNQETQYF.

This clone was seen a single time. The rearrangement links TRBV21-1 to TRBJ2-5; the table's D call, TRBD2, was not checked against the DNA. TRBV21-1 is reported as a pseudogene. The CDR3 length is 12 residues. The DNA for the CDR3 is TGTGCCAGCAGCAAAGCTCCGGAGACCCAGTACTTC. Amino acid sequence: CASSKAPETQYF.

The chain joins TRBV6-1 to TRBJ1-1, with a tentative D call TRBD1 (5 bases). This CDR3 region has 14 residues. CDR1 is MNHNS and CDR2 is SASEGT in the germline V gene. Trimming removed 0 bases at V and 5 bases at J, with 10 bases between. The CDR3 is CASSEALGGTEAFF. Here the CDR3 DNA reads TGTGCCAGCAGTGAAGCGCTGGGGGGGACTGAAGCTTTCTTT.

The J gene is TRBJ2-7, the V gene TRBV7-3; perhaps TRBD2 as D (6 bases). The CDR3 has 16 amino acids. Trimming cost V 3 bases and J 6 bases, with 21 bases left between them. Germline CDR1 SGHTA, CDR2 FQGTGA. The CDR3 nucleotides read TGTGCCAGCAGCTTGGGGGACCGAGGTAGCGGAGGCGAGCAGTACTTC. This translates into CASSLGDRGSGGEQYF.